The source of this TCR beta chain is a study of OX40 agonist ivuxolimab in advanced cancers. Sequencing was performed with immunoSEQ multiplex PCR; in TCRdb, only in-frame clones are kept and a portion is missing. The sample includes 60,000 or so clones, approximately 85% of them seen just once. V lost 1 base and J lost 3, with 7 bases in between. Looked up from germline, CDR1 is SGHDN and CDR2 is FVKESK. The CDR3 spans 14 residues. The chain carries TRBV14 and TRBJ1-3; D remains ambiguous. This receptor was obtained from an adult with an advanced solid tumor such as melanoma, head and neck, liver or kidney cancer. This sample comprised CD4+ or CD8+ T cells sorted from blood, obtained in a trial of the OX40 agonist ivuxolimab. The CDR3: CASSQAGVGNTIYF. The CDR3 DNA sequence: TGTGCCAGCAGCCAAGCCGGGGTTGGAAACACCATATATTTT.